The clone carrying this T cell receptor (beta chain) has a count of ten or more. As yet, its antigen is unknown. The data were obtained in a study of CD8 T cells in ankylosing spondylitis. Findings and limits, study-wide: Disease-linked clones reportedly showed significant enrichment in matched ankylosing spondylitis synovial fluid. A motif of several highly homologous TCR beta variants was seen as apparently characteristic of ankylosing spondylitis blood. Previously reported in reactive arthritis synovial fluid and blood were some of the motif variants. Disease-linked clones displayed a CD8+ phenotype and appeared relatively rarely in peripheral blood.

Quantitative 5'-RACE with molecular barcodes was used to make the TCR beta libraries. One entry per CDR3 protein results from TCRdb running MiXCR on the 5' RACE reads. The table includes around 490,000 distinct CDR3 sequences, about 5% detected once. The source material was blood, either unsorted or a sorted T cell fraction (not recorded which). This clonotype was obtained from a male donor with ankylosing spondylitis.

CDR3 loop: CASSPRDPGQETQYF. The CDR3 coding sequence is TGTGCCAGCTCACCCCGGGACCCCGGGCAGGAGACCCAGTACTTC. The V call is TRBV18, the J call TRBJ2-5; the D call may be TRBD1 or TRBD2 (5 bases each). The CDR3 spans 15 residues. V lost 3 bases and J lost 5, with 16 bases in between. The germline CDR1 and CDR2 sequences are KGHSH and LQKENI.